Listed below are T cell receptor beta chains from one sample, sequenced in a study of cytomegalovirus exposure and HLA in healthy donors. Only in-frame clones appear in the TCRdb table, and some are missing; sequencing was by immunoSEQ multiplex PCR. The sample lists 200,000 or so clones, approximately 81% occurring once. Source material: PBMCs. The receptors were sampled from a man aged 50-60 years in good health and CMV-seronegative. CDR3s include the opening cysteine and the closing phenylalanine or tryptophan. Fields, in order: clone size, D gene, V gene, CDR3 length, J gene, CDR3 DNA, CDR3 protein. D genes are given only for firm matches. The listing skips clone size in some rows; elsewhere it reads once, few, many or a size class.

few	.	TRBV18	13	TRBJ2-1	TGTGCCAGCTCACTCGGGGGGCTCAATGAGCAGTTCTTC	CASSLGGLNEQFF
.	.	TRBV2	16	TRBJ1-6	TGTGCCAGCAGAACCGGGGGGAGGGGTAATAATTCACCCCTCCACTTT	CASRTGGRGNNSPLHF
few	.	TRBV6-5	13	TRBJ1-2	TGTGCCAGCAGAATATCCGGGAACTATGGCTACACCTTC	CASRISGNYGYTF
.	.	TRBV5-1	14	TRBJ2-2	TGCGCCAGCAGCTCACAGGGGAACACCGGGGAGCTGTTTTTT	CASSSQGNTGELFF
.	.	TRBV27	12	TRBJ2-1	TGTGCCAGCAGTTTGTTGGGCAGAGAGCAGTTCTTC	CASSLLGREQFF
.	.	TRBV5-5	13	TRBJ1-5	TGTGCCAGCAGCCCAGGTGGAGGTCAGCCCCAGCATTTT	CASSPGGGQPQHF
.	.	TRBV29-1	12	TRBJ2-6	TGCAGCGTTGTAGCGGGGGCCAACGTCCTGACTTTC	CSVVAGANVLTF
.	TRBD1	TRBV27	16	TRBJ1-2	TGTGCCAGCACCCCCTGGACAGGCAGCTCTAACTATGGCTACACCTTC	CASTPWTGSSNYGYTF
.	.	TRBV7-9	15	TRBJ1-3	TGTTCCAGCAGCTCCGAGGCGAACTCTGGAAACACCATATATTTT	CSSSSEANSGNTIYF
.	.	TRBV4-3	15	TRBJ1-3	TGCGCCAGCAGCCAAGAATTCGGGGCTGGAAACACCATATATTTT	CASSQEFGAGNTIYF
.	TRBD2	TRBV2	15	TRBJ2-1	TGTGCCAGCAGTCTTTTAGCGGGGAGTTACAATGAGCAGTTCTTC	CASSLLAGSYNEQFF
once	.	TRBV9	13	TRBJ1-1	TGTGCCAGCAGCGTCAACATGAACACTGAAGCTTTCTTT	CASSVNMNTEAFF
.	.	TRBV9	13	TRBJ2-5	TGTGCCAGCAGCGTAGCTGGGCCAGGGACCCAGTACTTC	CASSVAGPGTQYF
few	TRBD1	TRBV5-5	17	TRBJ1-2	TGTGCCAGCAGGGGGGACAGGCCATGGGGGACCTACTATGGCTACACCTTC	CASRGDRPWGTYYGYTF
.	.	TRBV29-1	10	TRBJ2-5	TGCAGCCAGGGTCGAGAGACCCAGTACTTC	CSQGRETQYF
.	TRBD1	TRBV27	15	TRBJ1-5	TGTGCCAGCAGCCGCGACAGGGATAGGGGTCAGCCCCAGCATTTT	CASSRDRDRGQPQHF
once	TRBD1	TRBV19	15	TRBJ1-1	TGTGCCAGTAGTCCCCAGACAGGGGCCAACACTGAAGCTTTCTTT	CASSPQTGANTEAFF
few	TRBD1	TRBV19	14	TRBJ2-7	TGTGCCAGTATGGGGACAGCCCTCTCCTACGAGCAGTACTTC	CASMGTALSYEQYF
.	.	TRBV6-5	15	TRBJ2-1	TGTGCCAGCAGTTACTCCTTCCAGGGGAACAATGAGCAGTTCTTC	CASSYSFQGNNEQFF
few	.	TRBV2	12	TRBJ2-5	TGTGCCGGCGGGTGGGTTCAAGAGACCCAGTACTTC	CAGGWVQETQYF
.	TRBD1	TRBV19	16	TRBJ1-5	TGTGCCAGTATTCCGACAGGGGGTTCTTCGAATCAGCCCCAGCATTTT	CASIPTGGSSNQPQHF
.	.	TRBV7-2	11	TRBJ2-7	TGTGCCAGCAGCTTTCTCTACGAGCAGTACTTC	CASSFLYEQYF
few	.	TRBV2	10	TRBJ1-1	TGTGCCAGCAGTGAATCCCTAGCTTTCTTT	CASSESLAFF
.	TRBD2	TRBV6-1	14	TRBJ2-7	TGTGCCAGCAGTCTGGGACTAGCATCCTACGAGCAGTACTTC	CASSLGLASYEQYF
.	TRBD1	TRBV7-9	14	TRBJ2-7	TGTGCCAGCAGCTCTGGGGACAGAATATACGAGCAGTACTTC	CASSSGDRIYEQYF
.	TRBD2	TRBV7-9	17	TRBJ2-1	TGTGCCAGCAGTCCGAGAAGCGGGGGTTATTCCTACAATGAGCAGTTCTTC	CASSPRSGGYSYNEQFF
.	.	TRBV19	14	TRBJ2-2	TGTGCCAGTACCCCGGGACTGTACACCGGGGAGCTGTTTTTT	CASTPGLYTGELFF
.	.	TRBV5-1	15	TRBJ2-1	TGCGCCAGCAGCTTTGGCGGGGTAAGCTACAATGAGCAGTTCTTC	CASSFGGVSYNEQFF
.	TRBD1	TRBV7-3	14	TRBJ1-6	TGTGCCAGCAGCAAGGGACAGCCAAATTCACCCCTCCACTTT	CASSKGQPNSPLHF
.	.	TRBV19	16	TRBJ1-1	TGTGCCAGTAGTACTCGGTCGGTGACTAGGGTGACTGAAGCTTTCTTT	CASSTRSVTRVTEAFF
.	TRBD1	TRBV7-3	15	TRBJ2-2	TGTGCCAGCAGCTCTGACAGGGGAGAAACCGGGGAGCTGTTTTTT	CASSSDRGETGELFF
.	TRBD2	TRBV10-3	14	TRBJ2-7	TGTGCCATCAGGGACGGGGCGGGGGCCTACGAGCAGTACTTC	CAIRDGAGAYEQYF
.	.	TRBV18	14	TRBJ2-4	TGTGCCAGCTCCCCTAGGACAGAGCCAAACATTCAGTACTTC	CASSPRTEPNIQYF
.	.	TRBV7-2	13	TRBJ1-5	TGTGCCAGCAGCTCCCAGGGTGAACAGCCCCAGCATTTT	CASSSQGEQPQHF
.	TRBD2	TRBV6-1	15	TRBJ2-7	TGTGCCAGCAGTGTCCGGGGGGGGAGTCCCTACGAGCAGTACTTC	CASSVRGGSPYEQYF